A single sample is the source of the 27 T cell receptor beta chains below, sequenced in a study of shared clonotypes between healthy human individuals. In the naive CD8 group, cells lacked CD45RO and were positively selected for CCR7, so terminally differentiated effector memory CD45RA+ cells were left out. TCRdb's copy holds only in-frame clones and misses some; the assay was immunoSEQ multiplex PCR. The sample carries about 610,000 clones, 90% to 97% recorded once. The sequenced sample consisted of naive CD8+ T cells sorted from blood. The receptors were gathered from a woman in her 30s in good health.

The rearrangement uses TRBV2 and TRBJ2-7; 8 nucleotides agree with TRBD1. Germline lookup yields CDR1 SNHLY and CDR2 FYNNEI. This CDR3 is 13 amino acids long. J was trimmed by 2 bases and V by 4 bases; bases with no gene match: 1. Written as DNA, the CDR3 is TGTGCCAGCAGTGGGGACAGGACCTACGAGCAGTACTTC. Its translation: CASSGDRTYEQYF. Variable domain in full (rest from reference TRBV2 and TRBJ2-7): EPEVTQTPSHQVTQMGQEVILRCVPISNHLYFYWYRQILGQKVEFLVSFYNNEISEKSEIFDDQFSVERPDGSNFTLKIRSTKLEDSAMYFCASSGDRTYEQYFGPGTRLTVT.

The J gene is TRBJ1-4, the V gene TRBV27, with 7 positions matching TRBD1. Germline values: CDR1 MNHEY, CDR2 SMNVEV (reference sequence). The V gene end was trimmed by 6 bases and the J gene end by 5 bases; junction bases not matched to a gene: 3. The CDR3 loop spans 13 amino acids. The chain's CDR3 is CASRTGLNEKLFF. The DNA of the CDR3 is TGTGCCAGCAGGACAGGGTTGAATGAAAAACTGTTTTTT.

The chain combines TRBV13 with TRBJ1-1, with a weak D call TRBD1 (5 bases). Germline V gene lookup returns CDR1 PRHDT and CDR2 FYEKMQ (reference sequence). The CDR3 extends over 13 amino acids. The V end lost 5 bases, the J end lost 2 bases, and 9 bases lay between the germline ends. As DNA, the CDR3 is TGTGCCAGCAGCGAAACAGGAAACACTGAAGCTTTCTTT. Its translation is CASSETGNTEAFF.

This clone has only one observation. The chain employs TRBV6-5 and TRBJ1-2, with 9 bases fitting TRBD1. The CDR3 loop spans 13 amino acids. V dropped 6 bases and J dropped 6; count of bases not matched to a gene: 5. From germline, CDR1 is MNHEY and CDR2 SVGAGI. The CDR3 sequence: CASSLGQGDGYTF. The CDR3 bases are TGTGCCAGCAGCCTGGGACAGGGAGATGGCTACACCTTC.

This chain uses TRBV12-5 with TRBJ2-1; D perhaps matches TRBD2 (6 bases). The V gene lost 7 bases and the J gene lost 16 bases, with 23 bases spanning the gap. The CDR3 is 13 amino acids. The germline V gene encodes CDR1 LGHNT and CDR2 FRNRAP. Here the CDR3 DNA reads TGTGCTAGTGTCCGGATAGCCGGGACTGGTCCTTTCTTC. It translates to CASVRIAGTGPFF.

The J gene is TRBJ2-3, the V gene TRBV28, with 7 bases lining up with TRBD2. Germline values: CDR1 MDHEN, CDR2 SYDVKM. This CDR3 is built from 18 residues. Trimming at V came to 2 bases and at J to 0 bases, leaving 11 bases not matched to a gene. CDR3 loop: CASSLAGIAGSSTDTQYF. DNA for the CDR3: TGTGCCAGCAGTTTAGCGGGGATAGCGGGCTCTAGCACAGATACGCAGTATTTT.

The chain's CDR3 is CASSQSLGTEAFF. The DNA for the CDR3 is TGTGCCAGCAGCCAATCGCTCGGCACTGAAGCTTTCTTT. The V gene is TRBV16, the J gene TRBJ1-1; D is undetermined. The CDR3 runs 13 residues. Germline values: CDR1 KGHSY, CDR2 FQNENV. The ends were cut back, 0 bases at V and 4 bases at J, with 6 bases in the middle.

The V call is TRBV6-1, the J call TRBJ1-4; a weak D match, TRBD1 (5 bases). Per the germline V gene, CDR1 is MNHNS and CDR2 is SASEGT. Trimming cost V 5 bases and J 3 bases, with 13 bases left between them. The CDR3 has 15 residues. The CDR3 DNA sequence: TGTGCCAGCAGTCTCTTTACAGGACCTAATGAAAAACTGTTTTTT. It is translated as CASSLFTGPNEKLFF.

This chain uses TRBV13 with TRBJ1-4; D might be TRBD1 (5 bases). The CDR3 contains 14 residues. The germline V gene encodes CDR1 PRHDT and CDR2 FYEKMQ (reference sequence). V lost 0 bases and J lost 8, with 10 bases in between. This CDR3 reads CASSLGWGSEKLFF. The CDR3 DNA reads as TGTGCCAGCAGCTTAGGGTGGGGCAGCGAAAAACTGTTTTTT.

CDR3 sequence: CASSQDTGANQETQYF. The CDR3 bases are TGCGCCAGCAGCCAAGATACGGGGGCGAACCAAGAGACCCAGTACTTC. This sequence joins TRBV4-1 and TRBJ2-5, with D perhaps given as TRBD1 or TRBD2 (6 bases each). The CDR3 runs to 16 residues. Germline V lookup: CDR1 MGHRA, CDR2 YSYEKL. Trimming took off 0 bases at V and 0 bases at J, with 11 bases between the two ends.

The genes are TRBV28 and TRBJ2-2, with 8 positions matching TRBD2. This CDR3 has 17 residues. Germline-derived CDR1 and CDR2 are MDHEN and SYDVKM. The V gene end was trimmed by 3 bases and the J gene end by 5 bases; junction bases not matched to a gene: 11. CDR3 in DNA: TGTGCCAGCAGTTTTGGGGGGAGCGGGAGCGGTACCGGGGAGCTGTTTTTT. Residues: CASSFGGSGSGTGELFF. The full variable domain, rest sourced from reference TRBV28 and TRBJ2-2, is DVKVTQSSRYLVKRTGEKVFLECVQDMDHENMFWYRQDPGLGLRLIYFSYDVKMKEKGDIPEGYSVSREKKERFSLILESASTNQTSMYLCASSFGGSGSGTGELFFGEGSRLTVL.

CDR3 residues: CASARDSSPYTDTQYF. The DNA for the CDR3 is TGTGCCAGCGCTCGGGACTCCTCACCATACACAGATACGCAGTATTTT. The chain is built from TRBV6-4 and TRBJ2-3, with D perhaps TRBD2 (6 bases). Germline assignment: CDR1 MRHNA and CDR2 SNTAGT. The CDR3 consists of 16 residues. V was clipped by 8 bases and J by 2 bases, with 20 bases between them.

CDR3 DNA: TGTGCCAGCAGCTCGTACACAGGGGTGTTGGGCACTGAAGCTTTCTTT. Protein product: CASSSYTGVLGTEAFF. The genes are TRBV13 and TRBJ1-1, with TRBD1 matching over 7 bases. V shed 4 bases, J shed 4 bases, and the junction held 12 bases outside the gene matches. Germline-derived CDR1 and CDR2 are PRHDT and FYEKMQ (reference sequence). This CDR3 is 16 amino acids long.

The J gene is TRBJ1-2, the V gene TRBV28, with D tentatively TRBD1 (5 bases). Germline CDR1 is MDHEN and CDR2 is SYDVKM. This CDR3 is 13 amino acids long. Trimming removed 4 bases at V and 1 base at J, with 7 bases between. The CDR3 DNA sequence: TGTGCCAGCAGTTCGACAGATAACTATGGCTACACCTTC. Its protein is CASSSTDNYGYTF.

The J gene is TRBJ2-2, the V gene TRBV4-1; no clear D gene. V lost 2 bases to trimming and J lost 2 bases, with 6 bases between them. Germline CDR1 and CDR2: MGHRA and YSYEKL. CDR3 size: 14 residues. In DNA, the CDR3 is TGCGCCAGCAGCCAATCCCTTAACACCGGGGAGCTGTTTTTT. Its protein product is CASSQSLNTGELFF.

The V gene is TRBV20-1, the J gene TRBJ2-3; unclear D gene. This CDR3 has 11 residues. Germline CDR1 reads DFQATT; CDR2 reads SNEGSKA (reference sequence). The V end lost 2 bases, the J end lost 10 bases, and 10 bases lay between the germline ends. The CDR3 loop reads CSARMLPAQYF. CDR3 DNA: TGCAGTGCTAGAATGCTCCCGGCGCAGTATTTT.

The chain joins TRBV11-1 to TRBJ1-1; D not certain. Germline V CDR1 and CDR2: SGHAT, FQDESV (reference sequence). This CDR3 is built from 15 residues. With 0 bases removed from V and 5 bases from J, the gap between germline ends came to 13 bases. CDR3 loop: CASSLAVVGATEAFF. CDR3 nucleotides: TGTGCCAGCAGCTTAGCGGTGGTTGGTGCTACTGAAGCTTTCTTT.

This chain connects TRBV2 to TRBJ2-3; a possible D gene is TRBD2 (7 bases). Germline values: CDR1 SNHLY, CDR2 FYNNEI. The CDR3 is made up of 19 amino acids. The germline V and J ends were trimmed by 4 bases and 1 base, with 24 bases remaining between them. The CDR3 bases are TGTGCCAGCAGTGGTGGGGGGGCGAGGGAACCCTTTGGCACAGATACGCAGTATTTT. It yields the protein CASSGGGAREPFGTDTQYF. Full variable domain (outside the CDR3, taken from reference TRBV2 and TRBJ2-3): EPEVTQTPSHQVTQMGQEVILRCVPISNHLYFYWYRQILGQKVEFLVSFYNNEISEKSEIFDDQFSVERPDGSNFTLKIRSTKLEDSAMYFCASSGGGAREPFGTDTQYFGPGTRLTVL.

V is TRBV9 and J is TRBJ2-1, with 7 bases fitting TRBD1. The CDR3 contains 15 residues. J was trimmed by 5 bases and V by 0 bases; bases with no gene match: 5. Germline V gives CDR1 SGDLS, CDR2 YYNGEE. The CDR3 DNA reads as TGTGCCAGCAGCGTAGTTGGGACAGCAAACAATGAGCAGTTCTTC. Residues: CASSVVGTANNEQFF.

V gene TRBV6-5 combines with J gene TRBJ2-1; D perhaps matches TRBD2 (5 bases). This CDR3 comprises 14 residues. V was trimmed by 6 bases and J by 8 bases, leaving 17 bases between them. From germline, CDR1 is MNHEY and CDR2 SVGAGI. The DNA of the CDR3 is TGTGCCAGCAGCGACGGACCACGGCGGGATGAGCAGTTCTTC. It specifies CASSDGPRRDEQFF.

The chain combines TRBV4-1 with TRBJ2-4; D is undetermined. In germline, CDR1 is MGHRA, CDR2 YSYEKL. Trimming stripped 1 base from V and 12 bases from J, with 10 bases between. The CDR3 is made up of 12 amino acids. The chain's CDR3 is CASSQGTGSQYF. CDR3 coding DNA: TGCGCCAGCAGCCAAGGTACGGGTTCTCAGTACTTC.

This chain links TRBV19 with TRBJ1-3; D is undetermined. Trimming left V 3 bases short and J 0 bases short, with 18 bases between. From germline, CDR1 is LNHDA and CDR2 SQIVND (reference sequence). This CDR3 is built from 18 residues. The CDR3 region has the DNA TGTGCCAGTAGTATTAGTTGGATATCGCTTCTCTCTGGAAACACCATATATTTT. Translation: CASSISWISLLSGNTIYF.

J is TRBJ1-1 and V is TRBV7-9; 10 bases are shared with TRBD1. This CDR3 is 16 amino acids long. Germline V gives CDR1 SEHNR, CDR2 FQNEAQ (reference sequence). Trimming at V came to 5 bases and at J to 2 bases, leaving 8 bases not matched to a gene. This CDR3 is CASSETGTGVNTEAFF. The CDR3 region has the DNA TGTGCCAGCAGCGAGACCGGGACAGGGGTCAACACTGAAGCTTTCTTT.

The chain uses TRBV27 and TRBJ2-3; 10 bases fit TRBD2. Germline V gene lookup returns CDR1 MNHEY and CDR2 SMNVEV (reference sequence). The CDR3 extends over 15 amino acids. The J segment lost 5 bases and the V segment lost 0 bases, leaving 2 bases of the junction unmatched. CDR3 sequence reads: CASSLSLAGLDTQYF. CDR3 bases: TGTGCCAGCAGTTTATCACTAGCGGGACTAGATACGCAGTATTTT.

The chain recombines TRBV28 with TRBJ2-1; D uncertain. The CDR3 covers 11 residues. Trimming shortened V by 6 bases and J by 8 bases, and 8 bases separated the two germline ends. Looked up from germline, CDR1 is MDHEN and CDR2 is SYDVKM. The CDR3: CASRDTYEQFF. CDR3 DNA: TGTGCCAGCAGAGATACTTATGAGCAGTTCTTC. Full variable domain (outside the CDR3, taken from reference TRBV28 and TRBJ2-1): DVKVTQSSRYLVKRTGEKVFLECVQDMDHENMFWYRQDPGLGLRLIYFSYDVKMKEKGDIPEGYSVSREKKERFSLILESASTNQTSMYLCASRDTYEQFFGPGTRLTVL.

This chain links TRBV5-4 with TRBJ1-1, with TRBD1 as a possible D gene (6 bases). Per the germline V gene, CDR1 is SGHNT and CDR2 is YYREEE (reference sequence). V was shortened by 0 bases and J by 7 bases, with 19 bases between the two germline ends. There are 16 residues in the CDR3. The CDR3 region has the DNA TGTGCCAGCAGCTTGGCTTACCAGGGGCTAGAGGGTGAAGCTTTCTTT. Residues: CASSLAYQGLEGEAFF.

This clone occurred once. The CDR3 is CASSLRDGRSPLHF. CDR3 nucleotide sequence: TGTGCCAGCAGTCTCCGGGACGGCCGTTCACCCCTCCACTTT. This chain uses TRBV27 with TRBJ1-6; possible D gene TRBD1, 5 bases. CDR1 is MNHEY, CDR2 SMNVEV, per germline (reference sequence). CDR3 length: 14 residues. Trimming cost V 5 bases and J 9 bases, with 14 bases left between them.